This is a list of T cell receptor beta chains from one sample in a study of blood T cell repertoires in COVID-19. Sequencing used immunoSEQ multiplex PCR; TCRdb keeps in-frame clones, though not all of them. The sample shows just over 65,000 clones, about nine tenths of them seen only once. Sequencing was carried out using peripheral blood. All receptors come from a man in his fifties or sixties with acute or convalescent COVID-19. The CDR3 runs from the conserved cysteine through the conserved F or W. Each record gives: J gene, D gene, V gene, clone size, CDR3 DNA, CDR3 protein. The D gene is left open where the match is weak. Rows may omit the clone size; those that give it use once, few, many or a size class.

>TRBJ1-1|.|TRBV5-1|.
TGCGCCAGCAGCTTGGGAGAGGAAGCTTTCTTT
CASSLGEEAFF
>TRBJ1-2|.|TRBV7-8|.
TGTGCCAGCAGCTTGGGGTTCGGGACCACGGGGGACTACACCTTC
CASSLGFGTTGDYTF
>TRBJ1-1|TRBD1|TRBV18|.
TGTGCCAGCTCCGACAGGGGTCTGAACACTGAAGCTTTCTTT
CASSDRGLNTEAFF
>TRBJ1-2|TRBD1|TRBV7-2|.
TGTGCCAGCAGCTCTAATACAGGGGGTTACTATGGCTACACCTTC
CASSSNTGGYYGYTF
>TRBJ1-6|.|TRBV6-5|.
TGTGCCAGCAGTTACTCACAGGGAACCCATTCACCCCTCCACTTT
CASSYSQGTHSPLHF
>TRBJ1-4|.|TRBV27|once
TGTGCCAGCAGACTTAAGACAAGGTTGCGTTGGAATGAAAAACTGTTTTTT
CASRLKTRLRWNEKLFF
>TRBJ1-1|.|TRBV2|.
TGTGCCAGCAGTCCTAGACGGAACACTGAAGCTTTCTTT
CASSPRRNTEAFF
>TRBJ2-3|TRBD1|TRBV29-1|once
TGCAGCGTAGAACTGATGGGACAGATTGCAGATACGCAGTATTTT
CSVELMGQIADTQYF
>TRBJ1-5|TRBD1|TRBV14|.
TGTGCCAGTATCCGGGACAGGGTGAACAATCAGCCCCAGCATTTT
CASIRDRVNNQPQHF
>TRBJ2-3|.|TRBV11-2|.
TGTGCCAGCAGCTTAGATCTAGGAGCGACAGATACGCAGTATTTT
CASSLDLGATDTQYF
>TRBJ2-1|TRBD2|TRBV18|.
TGTGCCAGCTCCCGAACTAGCGGGGGGGCCTACAATGAGCAGTTCTTC
CASSRTSGGAYNEQFF
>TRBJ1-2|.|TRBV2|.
TGTGCCAGCAGTGAATCTTCGGAGGTCTATGGCTACACCTTC
CASSESSEVYGYTF
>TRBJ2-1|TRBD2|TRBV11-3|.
TGTGCCAGCAGCTTACAGGGAGGGTCCTACAATGAGCAGTTCTTC
CASSLQGGSYNEQFF
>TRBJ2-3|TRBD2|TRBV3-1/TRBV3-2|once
TGTGCCAGCAGCCAAGATCCAGCGGGGGGGCCTTACAGCACAGATACGCAGTATTTT
CASSQDPAGGPYSTDTQYF
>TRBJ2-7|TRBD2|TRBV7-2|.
TGTGCCAGCAGCTTAGGCAGCGGGGGGCTGTACGAGCAGTACTTC
CASSLGSGGLYEQYF
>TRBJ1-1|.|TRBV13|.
TGTGCCAGCAGCTCAAACAGGGTATGGACTGAAGCTTTCTTT
CASSSNRVWTEAFF
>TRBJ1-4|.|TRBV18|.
TGTGCCAGCTCACCCAATGAAGCACAGGCTTCGAGCGAAAAACTGTTTTTT
CASSPNEAQASSEKLFF
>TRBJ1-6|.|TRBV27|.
TGTGCCAGCAGTTTATTCGGGGTCAATTCACCCCTCCACTTT
CASSLFGVNSPLHF